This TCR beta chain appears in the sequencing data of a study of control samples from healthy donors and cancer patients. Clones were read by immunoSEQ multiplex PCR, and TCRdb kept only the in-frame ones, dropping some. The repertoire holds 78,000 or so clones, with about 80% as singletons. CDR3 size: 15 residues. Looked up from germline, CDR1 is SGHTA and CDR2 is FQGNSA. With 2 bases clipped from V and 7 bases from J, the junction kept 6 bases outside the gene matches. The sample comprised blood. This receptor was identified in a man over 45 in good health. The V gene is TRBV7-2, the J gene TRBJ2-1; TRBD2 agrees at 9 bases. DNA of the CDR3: TGTGCCAGCAGCTTAACGGCGGGAGGGCCGAATGAGCAGTTCTTC. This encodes CASSLTAGGPNEQFF.